The 27 T cell receptor beta chains below all came from one sample that was sequenced in a study of lymphopenia after photon versus proton radiotherapy. Only in-frame clones appear in the TCRdb table, and some are missing; sequencing was by immunoSEQ multiplex PCR. In the table there are about 26,000 clones, around 85% of which are singletons. This sample comprised peripheral blood, obtained from a patient treated with photon-based radiotherapy. The source is a man between 25 and 39 years old with gastric cancer.

CDR3 loop: CASSVNDQNTEAFF. CDR3 sequence (DNA): TGTGCCAGCAGCGTAAATGATCAGAACACTGAAGCTTTCTTT. The V call is TRBV9, the J call TRBJ1-1, with D uncertain. Germline V gene data show CDR1 as SGDLS and CDR2 as YYNGEE. V was shortened by 1 base and J by 1 base, with 8 bases between the two germline ends. The CDR3 extends over 14 amino acids.

The genes are TRBV7-2 and TRBJ2-7; 9 nucleotides line up with TRBD1. V shed 4 bases and J 2 bases; nucleotides not matched to a gene: 12. The CDR3 loop spans 17 amino acids. Germline CDR1 is SGHTA and CDR2 is FQGNSA. CDR3 sequence: CASSYNSRDRVPYEQYF. The CDR3 nucleotides are TGTGCCAGCAGCTACAACTCCAGGGACAGGGTACCCTACGAGCAGTACTTC.

The chain carries TRBV5-1 and TRBJ2-7; D remains ambiguous. Deletions cut 4 bases from V and 6 bases from J, with 11 bases between. The CDR3 is 12 residues long. Germline values: CDR1 SGHRS, CDR2 YFSETQ. CDR3 loop: CASSQKLGEQYF. CDR3 nucleotide sequence: TGCGCCAGCAGCCAGAAATTGGGCGAGCAGTACTTC.

The chain uses TRBV6-5 and TRBJ2-3, with 8 bases that match TRBD2. Trimming cost V 5 bases and J 5 bases; bases outside gene matches: 6. The germline gives CDR1 MNHEY, CDR2 SVGAGI. This CDR3 is built from 14 residues. The DNA for the CDR3 is TGTGCCAGCAGTACGACTAGCGCCCAAGATACGCAGTATTTT. Encoded protein: CASSTTSAQDTQYF.

The V gene is TRBV15, the J gene TRBJ1-2; 9 bases fit TRBD1. Per the germline V gene, CDR1 is LNHNV and CDR2 is YYDKDF (reference sequence). Unmatched junction bases numbered 3, after V lost 6 bases and J lost 1 base. CDR3 length equals 14 residues. CDR3 amino acids: CATRQGAFNYGYTF. The CDR3 coding sequence is TGTGCCACCAGACAGGGGGCCTTTAACTATGGCTACACCTTC.

This clone was seen a few times. The rearrangement joins TRBV7-9 to TRBJ1-2; D possibly corresponds to TRBD1 (5 bases). The germline V gene encodes CDR1 SEHNR and CDR2 FQNEAQ (reference sequence). The CDR3 covers 15 residues. V lost 0 bases and J lost 2, with 10 bases in between. The CDR3 DNA is TGTGCCAGCAGCTTAGCCGGGACTCAGAACTATGGCTACACCTTC. This encodes CASSLAGTQNYGYTF. Full variable domain (rest looked up from reference TRBV7-9 and TRBJ1-2): DTGVSQNPRHKITKRGQNVTFRCDPISEHNRLYWYRQTLGQGPEFLTYFQNEAQLEKSRLLSDRFSAERPKGSFSTLEIQRTEQGDSAMYLCASSLAGTQNYGYTFGSGTRLTVV.

The chain has TRBV11-3 and TRBJ1-1; D is perhaps TRBD1 (6 bases). The CDR3 is made up of 14 amino acids. Germline V gives CDR1 SGHNT, CDR2 YENEEA. V was shortened by 4 bases and J by 2 bases, with 11 bases between the two germline ends. The CDR3 nucleotides are TGTGCCAGCAGCTCGGACGGGACAAACACTGAAGCTTTCTTT. Encoded protein: CASSSDGTNTEAFF.

J is TRBJ2-3 and V is TRBV11-3, with 9 bases lining up with TRBD2. V lost 1 base to trimming and J lost 7 bases; unmatched junction nucleotides: 9. The length of the CDR3 is 16 residues. Germline V gene lookup returns CDR1 SGHNT and CDR2 YENEEA. The CDR3 region is CASSLGAGGRPNTQYF. For the CDR3, the DNA is TGTGCCAGCAGCTTAGGAGCGGGGGGCCGACCTAATACGCAGTATTTT.

This clone was detected only once. The J gene is TRBJ2-3, the V gene TRBV9; the D call may be TRBD1 or TRBD2 (5 bases each). The CDR3 is 14 residues long. Germline assignment: CDR1 SGDLS and CDR2 YYNGEE. V gave up 4 bases and J gave up 5 bases, with 14 bases separating them. The CDR3 DNA sequence: TGTGCCAGCAGCCCGAGTGGGGCGGGAGATACGCAGTATTTT. It is translated as CASSPSGAGDTQYF. The variable domain in full, with the rest retrieved from reference TRBV9 and TRBJ2-3, is DSGVTQTPKHLITATGQRVTLRCSPRSGDLSVYWYQQSLDQGLQFLIQYYNGEERAKGNILERFSAQQFPDLHSELNLSSLELGDSALYFCASSPSGAGDTQYFGPGTRLTVL.

The V gene is TRBV27, the J gene TRBJ2-1; D gene ambiguous. Germline V lookup: CDR1 MNHEY, CDR2 SMNVEV (reference sequence). This CDR3 spans 13 amino acids. Trimming removed 10 bases from V and 4 bases from J, with 14 bases in between. CDR3 protein: CATRSSSYNEQFF. The DNA for the CDR3 is TGTGCCACCCGGTCTTCGAGTTACAATGAGCAGTTCTTC.

The V and J genes are TRBV19 and TRBJ1-1; D ambiguous. The CDR3 sequence is 12 residues long. The V gene lost 8 bases and the J gene lost 6 bases, with 13 bases spanning the gap. Germline values: CDR1 LNHDA, CDR2 SQIVND (reference sequence). CDR3 nucleotides: TGTGCCAGTCACACAGCTACTGCTGAAGCTTTCTTT. Translating it yields CASHTATAEAFF.

The rearrangement joins TRBV19 to TRBJ1-4; 10 positions match TRBD1. Germline V CDR1 and CDR2: LNHDA, SQIVND (reference sequence). This CDR3 contains 15 residues. With 2 bases clipped from V and 8 bases from J, the junction kept 5 bases outside the gene matches. CDR3: CASSITGQGKEKLFF. The CDR3 DNA reads TGTGCCAGTAGTATAACGGGACAGGGGAAGGAAAAACTGTTTTTT.

V and J are TRBV11-2 and TRBJ1-4; D remains ambiguous. V gave up 0 bases and J gave up 4 bases, with 6 bases separating them. The germline gives CDR1 SGHAT, CDR2 FQNNGV. The CDR3 has 14 amino acids. The CDR3, as DNA: TGTGCCAGCAGCTTAGAACGAAGTAATGAAAAACTGTTTTTT. Its translation: CASSLERSNEKLFF.

The rearrangement joins TRBV10-3 to TRBJ2-5, with D perhaps TRBD1 (6 bases). The ends were cut back, 0 bases at V and 5 bases at J, with 13 bases in the middle. Germline V lookup: CDR1 ENHRY, CDR2 SYGVKD. The CDR3 spans 15 residues. The CDR3 nucleotides read TGTGCCATCAGTGAGTCTACAGGGATCCTGGAGACCCAGTACTTC. This codes for CAISESTGILETQYF.

In this sample, this clone turned up once. The V call is TRBV19, the J call TRBJ2-1, with D possibly matching TRBD1 (5 bases). This CDR3 is 15 amino acids long. The germline gives CDR1 LNHDA, CDR2 SQIVND (reference sequence). V lost 6 bases, J lost 6 bases, and 18 bases lay in between. In DNA, the CDR3 is TGTGCCAGTAGGCAAAAGGGGCTCCTCAGCAATGAGCAGTTCTTC. The encoded protein is CASRQKGLLSNEQFF.

The chain links TRBV6-5 to TRBJ2-2; D uncertain. Trimming shortened V by 6 bases and J by 4 bases, and 15 bases separated the two germline ends. CDR3 length equals 15 residues. CDR1 is MNHEY and CDR2 is SVGAGI in the germline V gene. The DNA of the CDR3 is TGTGCCAGCAGGTACGGTGGGTACAGCACCGGGGAGCTGTTTTTT. It specifies CASRYGGYSTGELFF.

This clone was recorded once. The CDR3 DNA reads TGTGCCAGCAGCTTAGATTGGACAGCTCAAGAGACCCAGTACTTC. This encodes CASSLDWTAQETQYF. The rearrangement uses TRBV11-2 and TRBJ2-5; D is perhaps TRBD1 (6 bases). This CDR3 is 15 amino acids long. The germline CDR1 and CDR2 sequences are SGHAT and FQNNGV. Trimming pared 0 bases from V and 2 bases from J, leaving 10 bases between. Variable domain in full (rest from reference TRBV11-2 and TRBJ2-5): EAGVAQSPRYKIIEKRQSVAFWCNPISGHATLYWYQQILGQGPKLLIQFQNNGVVDDSQLPKDRFSAERLKGVDSTLKIQPAKLEDSAVYLCASSLDWTAQETQYFGPGTRLLVL.

This rearrangement joins TRBV6-5 to TRBJ2-7, with D perhaps matching TRBD2 (5 bases). The CDR3 is 15 amino acids. Trimming left V 5 bases short and J 0 bases short, with 14 bases between. CDR1 is MNHEY and CDR2 is SVGAGI in the germline V gene. The CDR3 loop reads CASSATGLISYEQYF. For the CDR3, the DNA is TGTGCCAGCAGTGCAACCGGACTGATCTCCTACGAGCAGTACTTC.

J is TRBJ1-4 and V is TRBV7-9; 7 nucleotides align to TRBD1. The CDR3 totals 15 residues. The germline V gene encodes CDR1 SEHNR and CDR2 FQNEAQ (reference sequence). J gave up 4 bases and V 10 bases, and 12 bases lay outside the gene matches. The CDR3 reads CATSRTRDSNEKLFF. CDR3 coding DNA: TGTGCCACCTCACGTACCCGGGACAGTAATGAAAAACTGTTTTTT.

The chain couples TRBV7-9 to TRBJ2-5; D is undetermined. V shed 5 bases and J shed 10 bases, with 14 bases lying between them. Germline V gene data show CDR1 as SEHNR and CDR2 as FQNEAQ (reference sequence). CDR3 size: 12 residues. CDR3 loop: CASSPGDESQYF. The CDR3 DNA reads as TGTGCCAGCAGCCCGGGTGACGAAAGCCAGTACTTC.

This chain links TRBV19 with TRBJ2-1; D may be TRBD1 (7 bases). The CDR3 has 12 amino acids. The germline V and J ends were trimmed by 6 bases and 9 bases, with 12 bases remaining between them. Germline V gives CDR1 LNHDA, CDR2 SQIVND (reference sequence). The CDR3 DNA follows: TGTGCCAGTAGGGAGGGGGCGGGTGAGCAGTTCTTC. The encoded protein is CASREGAGEQFF.

DNA for the CDR3: TGTGCCAGCTCATCCAGTCCGAACACTGAAGCTTTCTTT. Its protein product is CASSSSPNTEAFF. The chain has TRBV18 and TRBJ1-1, with D uncertain. The CDR3 length is 13 residues. With 5 bases removed from V and 1 base from J, the gap between germline ends came to 8 bases. Germline loops: CDR1 KGHSH, CDR2 LQKENI. Based on the CDR3 plus reference TRBV18 and TRBJ1-1, the full variable domain is NAGVMQNPRHLVRRRGQEARLRCSPMKGHSHVYWYRQLPEEGLKFMVYLQKENIIDESGMPKERFSAEFPKEGPSILRIQQVVRGDSAAYFCASSSSPNTEAFFGQGTRLTVV.

The chain recombines TRBV19 with TRBJ2-7; D is possibly TRBD1 (6 bases). Per the germline V gene, CDR1 is LNHDA and CDR2 is SQIVND (reference sequence). Trimming removed 3 bases from V and 6 bases from J, with 12 bases in between. This CDR3 is 13 amino acids long. CDR3 nucleotides: TGTGCCAGTAGTATCAACAGGGAACGCGAGCAGTACTTC. Its protein product is CASSINREREQYF.

By share of the sample, this clone is medium-sized. The genes are TRBV5-1 and TRBJ1-1; D call uncertain. V lost 6 bases to trimming and J lost 3 bases, with 12 bases between them. This CDR3 contains 13 residues. Germline V gene lookup returns CDR1 SGHRS and CDR2 YFSETQ. This CDR3 reads CASNLGFDTEAFF. The CDR3 DNA reads TGCGCCAGCAATTTGGGTTTCGACACTGAAGCTTTCTTT.

The chain couples TRBV19 to TRBJ1-5, with 7 nucleotides matching TRBD1. V lost 4 bases, J lost 6 bases, and 3 bases stayed unmatched. The CDR3 loop spans 13 amino acids. Germline values: CDR1 LNHDA, CDR2 SQIVND (reference sequence). This CDR3 is CASSKGASQPQHF. Written as DNA, the CDR3 is TGTGCCAGTAGTAAGGGGGCGAGTCAGCCCCAGCATTTT.

In regard to this clone: This CDR3 is also generated by other DNA sequences in the sample. V is TRBV7-3 and J is TRBJ2-5; D unresolved. CDR1 is SGHTA and CDR2 is FQGTGA in the germline V gene. The CDR3 covers 13 residues. With 0 bases removed from V and 4 bases from J, the gap between germline ends came to 6 bases. The CDR3 is CASSLTGLETQYF. The CDR3 nucleotides are TGTGCCAGCAGCTTAACAGGGTTAGAGACCCAGTACTTC.

This chain connects TRBV6-6 to TRBJ1-5, with D perhaps TRBD1 (5 bases). Looked up from germline, CDR1 is MNHNY and CDR2 is SVGAGI (reference sequence). This CDR3 region has 14 residues. The ends were cut back, 10 bases at V and 0 bases at J, with 13 bases in the middle. The CDR3: CAIGAPYSNQPQHF. CDR3 DNA sequence: TGTGCCATAGGGGCACCGTATAGCAATCAGCCCCAGCATTTT.